Following are 7 T cell receptor beta chains from one sample sequenced in a study of blood T cell repertoires in COVID-19. Sequencing used immunoSEQ multiplex PCR; TCRdb keeps in-frame clones, though not all of them. The repertoire holds around 250,000 clones, roughly 86% seen once, with approximately 1.6% in the top ten. The sample consisted of PBMCs or T cells enriched from blood (not recorded which). These TCRs come from a woman between 50 and 59 years old who had recovered from COVID-19.

This clone was observed a few times. The chain employs TRBV25-1 and TRBJ1-4, with D uncertain. Germline assignment: CDR1 MGHDK and CDR2 SYGVNS. V was trimmed by 8 bases and J by 5 bases, leaving 6 bases between them. The CDR3 extends over 11 amino acids. In DNA form, the CDR3 reads TGTGCCAGCGGCAAAAATGAAAAACTGTTTTTT. Its protein product is CASGKNEKLFF. The full variable domain, in which reference TRBV25-1 and TRBJ1-4 provide the parts outside the CDR3, is EADIYQTPRYLVIGTGKKITLECSQTMGHDKMYWYQQDPGMELHLIHYSYGVNSTEKGDLSSESTVSRIRTEHFPLTLESARPSHTSQYLCASGKNEKLFFGSGTQLSVL.

This chain connects TRBV5-1 to TRBJ2-7; 12 bases match TRBD2. This CDR3 is built from 18 residues. Germline V gives CDR1 SGHRS, CDR2 YFSETQ. V gave up 0 bases and J gave up 0 bases; unmatched junction bases: 7. CDR3 amino acids: CASSLDGTSGYSSYEQYF. In DNA, the CDR3 is TGCGCCAGCAGCTTGGACGGGACTAGCGGGTATAGCTCCTACGAGCAGTACTTC.

This chain joins TRBV3-1 (or the pseudogene TRBV3-2) and TRBJ2-1, with D maybe TRBD2 (5 bases). The germline gives CDR1 LGHDT, CDR2 YNNKEL (reference sequence). V lost 4 bases and J 3 bases, leaving 10 bases between the germline ends. The CDR3 has 14 amino acids. CDR3: CASSPPEGYNEQFF. CDR3 DNA: TGTGCCAGCAGCCCACCTGAGGGCTACAATGAGCAGTTCTTC.

The chain combines TRBV5-5 with TRBJ1-5; D not resolved. This CDR3 spans 13 amino acids. CDR1 and CDR2 (germline): SGHKS, YYEKEE (reference sequence). Trimming removed 0 bases at V and 4 bases at J, with 5 bases between. The CDR3, as DNA: TGTGCCAGCAGCTTGGACAGTAATCAGCCCCAGCATTTT. Its protein product is CASSLDSNQPQHF.

The J gene is TRBJ1-6, the V gene TRBV5-1; D remains unclear. CDR3 length: 14 residues. The V end was cut by 0 bases, the J end by 9 bases, with 10 bases between. Germline CDR1 is SGHRS and CDR2 is YFSETQ. CDR3 region: CASSLDGASSPLHF. The CDR3 nucleotides are TGCGCCAGCAGCTTGGATGGAGCCAGTTCACCCCTCCACTTT.

The V gene is TRBV10-2, the J gene TRBJ1-5; maybe TRBD1 (6 bases). V was pared by 8 bases and J by 5 bases, with 13 bases between. The length of the CDR3 is 13 residues. Germline CDR1 WSHSY, CDR2 SAAADI. The CDR3 nucleotides are TGCGCCAGCGAACAGGGTTGGGATCAGCCCCAGCATTTT. It specifies CASEQGWDQPQHF.

V usage is TRBV7-3 and J usage is TRBJ1-2; no firm D call. Germline CDR1 is SGHTA and CDR2 is FQGTGA. Trimming took off 0 bases at V and 7 bases at J, with 9 bases between the two ends. The CDR3 totals 13 residues. This chain's CDR3 is CASSLTESGGYTF. The CDR3 DNA sequence: TGTGCCAGCAGCTTAACTGAAAGCGGTGGCTACACCTTC.